The T cell receptor (beta chain) described here comes from a study of T cell responses to AZD1222 COVID-19 vaccine (dated by TCRdb to 2020 to 2023). About the investigation overall: AZD1222 recipients given second doses at about 4 weeks or at about 12 weeks were pooled, since spike-specific TCR depth and breadth were not found to differ between the two schedules. Enrollment into the trials was organized by age into subgroups of 18-55, 56-69 and 70-plus years, and those subgroups contained approximately 160, 26 and 62 TCR-sequenced participants, respectively. A total of 233 trial participants underwent TCR sequencing, of whom 200 to 220 received two doses of AZD1222 and about 25 received two doses of the MenACWY control vaccine.

Turning to this clone: Its antigen specificity is not known. The sample holds no much larger clone one base away, and base qualities are not on file.

V loses 6 bases at its end and J loses 4 bases; junction bases beyond the gene matches: 5. Including the terminal cysteine and phenylalanine, the CDR3 comprises 16 residues. Just the 48-base CDR3 DNA is kept, in frame starting at base 1. Per the germline V gene, SNHLY is the CDR1 and FYNNEI is the CDR2. The CDR3 regions of human TCRbeta chains were subjected to immunosequencing. Turning to the authors' computational methods: TCRs in the repertoires were matched against a reference library of SARS-CoV-2-specific TCRs that had been generated with the MIRA antigen-specificity platform. Breadth was defined as the fraction of unique TCRs that were SARS-CoV-2-associated. Depth was defined as the fraction of total T cells that were SARS-CoV-2-associated. Using the MIRA data, every spike-specific TCR was mapped to the spike region that the TCR reacted to and assigned to either a CD4 or a CD8 class. Log10-transformed breadth and depth values were compared by one-way ANOVA with Sidak's multiple comparisons tests. Imported from immuneACCESS, the table was reduced by TCRdb to in-frame sequences with V and J called. These copies leave out some clones; in studies compared against another copy, an unresolved V gene accounts for under half, and the cause of the remainder is not known. D and trimming were read from the DNA, whereas the V and J calls and clone size are those reported in that table. The table for this sample lists more than 70,000 clones; about 85% of them were counted only once. The top ten constitute about 13% of the sample.

The full study reports these points: Because no samples from the day 14 peak response were available, repertoires could be characterized only after the peak T cell response. The whole spike protein was spanned by vaccine-associated CD4 TCRs, and dominant responses were seen in regions 160-218 and 743-854. Reportedly, close to half of the unique spike-specific TCRs recognized epitopes lying outside the regions that are mutated in the B.1.351 and B.1.1.7 variants. Participants were mostly white British and included more females than males, and it was suggested by the authors that clonal diversity may have been underestimated. Conclusions about previously exposed vaccinees are limited because only five to seven AZD1222 recipients were SARS-CoV-2 seropositive at baseline. After two AZD1222 doses, spike-specific TCR breadth and depth were significantly higher than at day 0 and than in MenACWY recipients. The 56-69-year group was small, and its depth increase did not reach significance, likely because of low power.

In the paper's terms, the time point label means: baseline before first vaccination. Samples from vaccinated people were obtained from the UK trials COV001 and COV002, which included a single-blind randomized controlled phase 2/3 trial of AZD1222 (ChAdOx1 nCoV-19) in healthy adults. Trial participant PBMC samples were collected at day 0 and day 28 after the second dose for TCRbeta chain sequencing. Here the sequenced sample was peripheral blood, taken on day 0 of AZD1222 vaccination. The V gene is TRBV2 and the J gene is TRBJ2-6; TRBD1 lines up with 11 middle nucleotides. This receptor was obtained from an adult in good health. CDR3 reads: CASRRDRGSGANVLTF. The nucleotide sequence reads TGTGCCAGCAGGAGGGACAGGGGGTCAGGGGCCAACGTCCTGACTTTC.